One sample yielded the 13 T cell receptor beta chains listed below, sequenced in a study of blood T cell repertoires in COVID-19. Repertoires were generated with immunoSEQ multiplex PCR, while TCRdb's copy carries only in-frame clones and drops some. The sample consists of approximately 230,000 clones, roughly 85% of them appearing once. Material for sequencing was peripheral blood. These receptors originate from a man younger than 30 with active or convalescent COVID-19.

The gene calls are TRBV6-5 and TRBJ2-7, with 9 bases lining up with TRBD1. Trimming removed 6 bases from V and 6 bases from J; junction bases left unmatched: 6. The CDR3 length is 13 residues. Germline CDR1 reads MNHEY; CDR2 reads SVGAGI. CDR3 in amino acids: CASRMDRGGEQYF. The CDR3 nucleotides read TGTGCCAGCAGGATGGACAGGGGAGGCGAGCAGTACTTC.

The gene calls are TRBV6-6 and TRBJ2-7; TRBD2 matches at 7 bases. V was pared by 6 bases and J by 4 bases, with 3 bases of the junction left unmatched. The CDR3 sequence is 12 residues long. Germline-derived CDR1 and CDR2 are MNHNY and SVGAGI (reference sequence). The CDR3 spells CASRASGYEQYF. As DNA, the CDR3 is TGTGCCAGCAGGGCTAGCGGATACGAGCAGTACTTC.

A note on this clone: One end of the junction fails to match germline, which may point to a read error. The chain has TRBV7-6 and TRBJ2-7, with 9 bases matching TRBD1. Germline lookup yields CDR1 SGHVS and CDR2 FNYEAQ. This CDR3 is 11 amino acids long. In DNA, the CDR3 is TGTGCCAGCAGCCTGGGACAGGGAGTCTGGTTC. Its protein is CASSLGQGVWF.

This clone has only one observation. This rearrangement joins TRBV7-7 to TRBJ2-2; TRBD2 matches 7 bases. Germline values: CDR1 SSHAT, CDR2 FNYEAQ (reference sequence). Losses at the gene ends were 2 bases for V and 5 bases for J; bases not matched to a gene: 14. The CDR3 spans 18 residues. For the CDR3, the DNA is TGTGCCAGCAGCTTATATGTCCCTCTTGAGCGGGGTACCGGGGAGCTGTTTTTT. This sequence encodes CASSLYVPLERGTGELFF.

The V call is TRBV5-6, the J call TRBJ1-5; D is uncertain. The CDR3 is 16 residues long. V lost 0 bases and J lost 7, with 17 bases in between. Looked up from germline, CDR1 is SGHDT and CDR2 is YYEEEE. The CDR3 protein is CASSLAEFRPRQPQHF. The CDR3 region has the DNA TGTGCCAGCAGCTTGGCCGAGTTTAGGCCGCGGCAGCCCCAGCATTTT.

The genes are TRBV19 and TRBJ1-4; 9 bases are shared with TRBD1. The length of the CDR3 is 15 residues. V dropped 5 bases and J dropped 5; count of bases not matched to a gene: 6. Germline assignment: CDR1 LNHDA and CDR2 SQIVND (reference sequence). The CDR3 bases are TGTGCCAGTAGTCTCCGGACAGGGGAAAATGAAAAACTGTTTTTT. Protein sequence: CASSLRTGENEKLFF.

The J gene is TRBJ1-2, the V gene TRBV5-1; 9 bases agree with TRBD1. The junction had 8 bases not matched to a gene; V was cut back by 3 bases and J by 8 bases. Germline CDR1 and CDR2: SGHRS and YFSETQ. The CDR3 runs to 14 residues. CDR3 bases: TGCGCCAGCAGCTCAACAGGGGGCGCAGGAGGCTACACCTTC. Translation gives CASSSTGGAGGYTF.

Here the CDR3 reads CASSSGAIKNYEQYF. CDR3 nucleotides: TGTGCCAGCAGCTCAGGGGCAATAAAGAACTACGAGCAGTACTTC. The chain recombines TRBV7-2 with TRBJ2-7; perhaps TRBD1 as D (6 bases). The CDR3 consists of 15 residues. V was clipped by 4 bases and J by 3 bases, with 16 bases between them. Germline CDR1 and CDR2: SGHTA and FQGNSA.

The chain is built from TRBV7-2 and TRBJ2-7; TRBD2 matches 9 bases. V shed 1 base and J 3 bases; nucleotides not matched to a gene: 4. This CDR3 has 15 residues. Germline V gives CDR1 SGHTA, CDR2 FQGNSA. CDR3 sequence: CASSLGLAGNYEQYF. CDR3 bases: TGTGCCAGCAGCTTAGGTCTAGCGGGAAACTACGAGCAGTACTTC.

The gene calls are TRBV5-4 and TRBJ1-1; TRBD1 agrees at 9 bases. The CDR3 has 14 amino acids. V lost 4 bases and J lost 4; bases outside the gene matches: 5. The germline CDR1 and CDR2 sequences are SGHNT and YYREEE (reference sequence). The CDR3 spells CASSKGQGSTEAFF. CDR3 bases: TGTGCCAGCAGCAAGGGACAGGGCTCCACTGAAGCTTTCTTT.

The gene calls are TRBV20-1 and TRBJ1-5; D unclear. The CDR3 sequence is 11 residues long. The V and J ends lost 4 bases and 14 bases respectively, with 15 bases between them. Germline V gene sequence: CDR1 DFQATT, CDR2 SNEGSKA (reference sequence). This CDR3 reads CSAIRTDGEHF. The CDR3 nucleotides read TGCAGTGCTATCAGAACCGACGGGGAGCATTTT.

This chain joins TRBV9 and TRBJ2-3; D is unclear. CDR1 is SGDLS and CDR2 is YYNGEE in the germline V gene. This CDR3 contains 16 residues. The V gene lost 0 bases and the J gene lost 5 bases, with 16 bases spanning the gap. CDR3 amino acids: CASSVAPRSARDTQYF. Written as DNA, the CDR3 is TGTGCCAGCAGCGTAGCCCCTCGGTCTGCTCGAGATACGCAGTATTTT.

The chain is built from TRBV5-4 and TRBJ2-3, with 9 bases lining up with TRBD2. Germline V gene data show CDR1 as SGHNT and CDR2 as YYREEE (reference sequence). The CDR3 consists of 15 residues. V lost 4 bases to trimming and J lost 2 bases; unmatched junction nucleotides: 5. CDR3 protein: CASSRSGSLTDTQYF. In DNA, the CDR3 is TGTGCCAGCAGCCGTAGCGGGAGCCTCACAGATACGCAGTATTTT. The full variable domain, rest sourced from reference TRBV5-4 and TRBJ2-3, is ETGVTQSPTHLIKTRGQQVTLRCSSQSGHNTVSWYQQALGQGPQFIFQYYREEENGRGNFPPRFSGLQFPNYSSELNVNALELDDSALYLCASSRSGSLTDTQYFGPGTRLTVL.